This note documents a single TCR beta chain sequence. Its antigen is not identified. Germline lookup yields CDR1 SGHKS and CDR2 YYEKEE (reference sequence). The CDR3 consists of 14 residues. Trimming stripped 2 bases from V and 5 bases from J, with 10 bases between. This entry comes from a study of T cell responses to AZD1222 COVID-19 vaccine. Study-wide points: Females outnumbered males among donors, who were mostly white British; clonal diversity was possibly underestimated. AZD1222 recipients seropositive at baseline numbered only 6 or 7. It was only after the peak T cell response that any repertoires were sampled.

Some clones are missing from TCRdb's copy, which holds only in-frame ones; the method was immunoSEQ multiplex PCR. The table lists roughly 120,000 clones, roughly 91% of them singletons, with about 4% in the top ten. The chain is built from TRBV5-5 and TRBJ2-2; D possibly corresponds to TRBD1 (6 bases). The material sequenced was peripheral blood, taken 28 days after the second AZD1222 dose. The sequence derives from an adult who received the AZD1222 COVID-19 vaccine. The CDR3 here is CASSFTGRTGELFF. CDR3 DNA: TGTGCCAGCAGCTTCACAGGGCGGACCGGGGAGCTGTTTTTT.